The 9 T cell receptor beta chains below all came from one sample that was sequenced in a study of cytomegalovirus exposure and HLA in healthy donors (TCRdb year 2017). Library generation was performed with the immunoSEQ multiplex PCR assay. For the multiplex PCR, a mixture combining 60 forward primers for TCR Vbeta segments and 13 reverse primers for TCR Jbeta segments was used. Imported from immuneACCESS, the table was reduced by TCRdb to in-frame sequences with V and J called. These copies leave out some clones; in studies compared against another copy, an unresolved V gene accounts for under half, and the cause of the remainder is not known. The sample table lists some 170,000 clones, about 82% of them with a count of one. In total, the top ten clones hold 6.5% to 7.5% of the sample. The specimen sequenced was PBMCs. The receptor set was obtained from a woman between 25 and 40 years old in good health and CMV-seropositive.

The CDR3 DNA is TGTGCCAGCAGTTCCGTAGGGGCAGGAAAAAACTACGAGCAGTACTTC. It codes for CASSSVGAGKNYEQYF. This chain uses TRBV28 with TRBJ2-7; the D gene is possibly TRBD1 (5 bases). The CDR3 length is 16 residues. Germline V gene lookup returns CDR1 MDHEN and CDR2 SYDVKM. With 4 bases removed from V and 3 bases from J, the gap between germline ends came to 19 bases.

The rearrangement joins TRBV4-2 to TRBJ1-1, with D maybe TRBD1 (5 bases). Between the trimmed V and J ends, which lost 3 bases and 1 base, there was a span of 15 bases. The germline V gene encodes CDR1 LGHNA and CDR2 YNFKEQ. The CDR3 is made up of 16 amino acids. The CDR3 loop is CASSQVLRGRNTEAFF. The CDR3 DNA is TGTGCCAGCAGCCAGGTATTAAGGGGTAGGAACACTGAAGCTTTCTTT.

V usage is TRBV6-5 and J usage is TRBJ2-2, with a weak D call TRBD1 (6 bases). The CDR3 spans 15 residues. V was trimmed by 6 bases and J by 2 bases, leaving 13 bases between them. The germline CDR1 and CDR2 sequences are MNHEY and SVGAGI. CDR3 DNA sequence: TGTGCCAGCAGAGAAAGGGGGTACAACACCGGGGAGCTGTTTTTT. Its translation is CASRERGYNTGELFF.

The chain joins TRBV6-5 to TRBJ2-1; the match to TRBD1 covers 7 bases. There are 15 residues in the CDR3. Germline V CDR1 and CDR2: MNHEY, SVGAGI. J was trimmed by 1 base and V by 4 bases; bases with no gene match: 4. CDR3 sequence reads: CASSLGTVSYNEQFF. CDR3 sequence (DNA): TGTGCCAGCAGTTTGGGGACAGTATCCTACAATGAGCAGTTCTTC.

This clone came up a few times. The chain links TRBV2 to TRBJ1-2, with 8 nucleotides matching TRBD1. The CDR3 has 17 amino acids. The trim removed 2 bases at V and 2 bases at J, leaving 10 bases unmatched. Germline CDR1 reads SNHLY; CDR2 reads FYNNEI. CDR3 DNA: TGTGCCAGCAGTGAACGAAGGACAGGGCGAGGGAACTATGGCTACACCTTC. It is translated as CASSERRTGRGNYGYTF.

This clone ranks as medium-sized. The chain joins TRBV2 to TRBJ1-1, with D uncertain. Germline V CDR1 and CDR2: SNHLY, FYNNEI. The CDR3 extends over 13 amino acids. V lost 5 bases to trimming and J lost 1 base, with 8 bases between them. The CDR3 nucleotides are TGTGCCAGCAGTTTAGATGCGAACACTGAAGCTTTCTTT. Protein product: CASSLDANTEAFF. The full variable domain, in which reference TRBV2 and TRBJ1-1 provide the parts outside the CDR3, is EPEVTQTPSHQVTQMGQEVILRCVPISNHLYFYWYRQILGQKVEFLVSFYNNEISEKSEIFDDQFSVERPDGSNFTLKIRSTKLEDSAMYFCASSLDANTEAFFGQGTRLTVV.

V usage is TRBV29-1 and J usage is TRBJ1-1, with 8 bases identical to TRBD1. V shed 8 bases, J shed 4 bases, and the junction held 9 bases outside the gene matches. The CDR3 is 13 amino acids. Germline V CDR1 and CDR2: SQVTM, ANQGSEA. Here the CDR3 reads CSPDRGFATEAFF. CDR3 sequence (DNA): TGCAGCCCTGACAGGGGTTTCGCCACTGAAGCTTTCTTT.

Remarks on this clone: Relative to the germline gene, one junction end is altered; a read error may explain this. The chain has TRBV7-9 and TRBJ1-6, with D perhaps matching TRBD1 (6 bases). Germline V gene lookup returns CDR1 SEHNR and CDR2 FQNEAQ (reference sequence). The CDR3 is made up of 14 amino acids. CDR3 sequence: CSSTLDSENSPLHF. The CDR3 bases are TGTTCCAGCACTCTGGACAGCGAAAATTCACCCCTCCACTTT.

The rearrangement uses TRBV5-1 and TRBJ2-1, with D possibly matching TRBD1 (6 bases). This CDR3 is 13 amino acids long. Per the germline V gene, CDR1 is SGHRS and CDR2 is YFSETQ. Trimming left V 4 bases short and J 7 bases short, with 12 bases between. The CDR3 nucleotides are TGCGCCAGCAGCGTGGGGACAACTAATGAGCAGTTCTTC. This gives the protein CASSVGTTNEQFF.